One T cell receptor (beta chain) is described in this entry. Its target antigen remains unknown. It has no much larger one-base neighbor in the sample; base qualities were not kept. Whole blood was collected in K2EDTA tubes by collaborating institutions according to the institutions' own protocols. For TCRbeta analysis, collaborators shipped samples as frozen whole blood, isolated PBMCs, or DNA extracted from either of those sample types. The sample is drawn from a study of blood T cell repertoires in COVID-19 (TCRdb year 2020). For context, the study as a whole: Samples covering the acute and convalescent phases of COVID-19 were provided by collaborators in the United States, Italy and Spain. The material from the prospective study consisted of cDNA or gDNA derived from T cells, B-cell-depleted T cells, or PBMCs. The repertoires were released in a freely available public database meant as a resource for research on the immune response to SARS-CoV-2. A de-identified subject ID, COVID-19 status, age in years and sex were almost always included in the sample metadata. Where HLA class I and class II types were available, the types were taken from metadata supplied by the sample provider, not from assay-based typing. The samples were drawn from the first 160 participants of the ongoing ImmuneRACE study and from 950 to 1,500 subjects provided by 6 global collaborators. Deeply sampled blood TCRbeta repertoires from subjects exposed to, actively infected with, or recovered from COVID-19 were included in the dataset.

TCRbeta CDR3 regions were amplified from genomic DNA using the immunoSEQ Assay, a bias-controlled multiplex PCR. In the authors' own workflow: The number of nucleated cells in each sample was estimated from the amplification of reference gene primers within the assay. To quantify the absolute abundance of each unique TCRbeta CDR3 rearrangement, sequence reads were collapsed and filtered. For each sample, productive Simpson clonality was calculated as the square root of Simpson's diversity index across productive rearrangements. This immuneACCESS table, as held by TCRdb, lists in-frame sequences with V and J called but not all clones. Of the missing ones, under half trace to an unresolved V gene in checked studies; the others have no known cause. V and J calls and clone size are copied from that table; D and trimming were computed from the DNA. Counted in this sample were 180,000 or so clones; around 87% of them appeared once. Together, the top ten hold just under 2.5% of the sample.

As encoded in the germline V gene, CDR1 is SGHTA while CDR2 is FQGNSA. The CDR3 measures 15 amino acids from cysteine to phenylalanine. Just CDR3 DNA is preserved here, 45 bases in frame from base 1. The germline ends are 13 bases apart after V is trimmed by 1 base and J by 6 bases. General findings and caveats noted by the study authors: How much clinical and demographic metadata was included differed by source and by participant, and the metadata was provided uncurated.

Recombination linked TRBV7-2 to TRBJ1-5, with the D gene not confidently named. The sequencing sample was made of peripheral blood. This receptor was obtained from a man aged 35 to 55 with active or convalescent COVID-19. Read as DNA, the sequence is TGTGCCAGCAGCTTAGAACGTGGGCGTCTTCAGCCCCAGCATTTT. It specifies CASSLERGRLQPQHF.